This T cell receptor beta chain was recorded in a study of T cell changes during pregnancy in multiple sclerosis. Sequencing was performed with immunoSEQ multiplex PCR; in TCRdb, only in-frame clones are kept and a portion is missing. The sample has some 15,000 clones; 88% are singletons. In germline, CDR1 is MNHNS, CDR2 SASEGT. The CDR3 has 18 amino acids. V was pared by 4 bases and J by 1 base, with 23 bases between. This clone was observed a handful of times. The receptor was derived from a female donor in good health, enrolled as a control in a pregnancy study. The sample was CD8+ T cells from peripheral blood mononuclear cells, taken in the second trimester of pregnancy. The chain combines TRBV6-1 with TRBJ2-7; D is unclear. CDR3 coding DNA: TGTGCCAGCAGTGCCCCCTCCTACTTCACTGTCGTTTCCTACGAGCAGTACTTC. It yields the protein CASSAPSYFTVVSYEQYF.